Listed below are T cell receptor beta chains from one sample, sequenced in a study of blood T cell repertoires in COVID-19. Assay: immunoSEQ multiplex PCR; the TCRdb copy retains only in-frame clones and omits some. Of over 50,000 clones listed, around 90% are singletons. Sequencing input: peripheral blood. Every receptor here comes from a man aged 45-60 years with active COVID-19. The CDR3 runs from the conserved cysteine through the conserved F or W. A D gene is named only where the DNA matches it firmly. For some rows the clone size is stated as once, few or many, or as a class when expanded; others skip it.

DNA: TGTGCCAGCAGCTTGGCAAAAGCCGGGACTGAAGCTTTCTTT
CDR3: CASSLAKAGTEAFF
V: TRBV5-4
D: -
J: TRBJ1-1
length: 14
size: -

DNA: TGTGCCAGCAGTGAGAGATCGACAGGGGTTGATGGCTACACCTTC
CDR3: CASSERSTGVDGYTF
V: TRBV6-4
D: TRBD1
J: TRBJ1-2
length: 15
size: -

DNA: TGTGCCAGCAGAGGCAAACAGGCCGGCGATGGCTACACCTTC
CDR3: CASRGKQAGDGYTF
V: TRBV2
D: -
J: TRBJ1-2
length: 14
size: -

DNA: TGTGCCAGCAGCCCGAATTCGGGGACTGGGAATTTTGAGCAGTTCTTC
CDR3: CASSPNSGTGNFEQFF
V: TRBV3-1/TRBV3-2
D: -
J: TRBJ2-1
length: 16
size: once

DNA: TGTGCCAGCAGGATAGGAAAGTCGACAGGGGGGAATTCACCCCTCCACTTT
CDR3: CASRIGKSTGGNSPLHF
V: TRBV2
D: TRBD1
J: TRBJ1-6
length: 17
size: -

DNA: TGTGCCAGCAGTGAGGGCTTGGGCAATCAGCCCCAGCATTTT
CDR3: CASSEGLGNQPQHF
V: TRBV6-1
D: -
J: TRBJ1-5
length: 14
size: -

DNA: TGTGCCAGCACTGTGGTAGCGGGACTCACAGATACGCAGTATTTT
CDR3: CASTVVAGLTDTQYF
V: TRBV2
D: TRBD2
J: TRBJ2-3
length: 15
size: -

DNA: TGTGCCAGCAGCTTGCCCACCGGGACAGGGAACTCTGGAAACACCATATATTTT
CDR3: CASSLPTGTGNSGNTIYF
V: TRBV5-4
D: TRBD1
J: TRBJ1-3
length: 18
size: -

DNA: TGTGCCTGCGCCTTGGGGGGCACCGGGGAGCTGTTTTTT
CDR3: CACALGGTGELFF
V: TRBV2
D: -
J: TRBJ2-2
length: 13
size: -

DNA: TGTGCCAGCAGTTTTCTGGGCGAGAGCAATCAGCCCCAGCATTTT
CDR3: CASSFLGESNQPQHF
V: TRBV28
D: -
J: TRBJ1-5
length: 15
size: -

DNA: TGTGCCAGCAGTGAAGAAAGGGGGTCCTACGAGCAGTACTTC
CDR3: CASSEERGSYEQYF
V: TRBV6-1
D: -
J: TRBJ2-7
length: 14
size: -

DNA: TGTGCCAGTAGCGCAAGACAGGGCGGTAACACTGAAGCTTTCTTT
CDR3: CASSARQGGNTEAFF
V: TRBV19
D: TRBD1
J: TRBJ1-1
length: 15
size: -

DNA: TGTGCCAGCAGCCAAGAGGGAGCGGGGGGGCCGGGAGATACGCAGTATTTT
CDR3: CASSQEGAGGPGDTQYF
V: TRBV4-2
D: TRBD2
J: TRBJ2-3
length: 17
size: -

DNA: TGCGCCAGCAGCTTGGACATCTACAATGAGCAGTTCTTC
CDR3: CASSLDIYNEQFF
V: TRBV5-1
D: -
J: TRBJ2-1
length: 13
size: -

DNA: TGCGCCAGCAGCTCGACTGGACAGGGTGGAAACACCATATATTTT
CDR3: CASSSTGQGGNTIYF
V: TRBV5-1
D: TRBD1
J: TRBJ1-3
length: 15
size: -

DNA: TGTGCCAGCAGCTTAGAACTAGCGAGGAACACCGGGGAGCTGTTTTTT
CDR3: CASSLELARNTGELFF
V: TRBV7-6
D: TRBD2
J: TRBJ2-2
length: 16
size: -

DNA: TGTGCCAGCAGCTTGGAGGGGGCGCTTAGCACAGATACGCAGTATTTT
CDR3: CASSLEGALSTDTQYF
V: TRBV5-4
D: TRBD1
J: TRBJ2-3
length: 16
size: -

DNA: TGTGCCAGCAGTGGACTAGCGGGGGGTTGGGGTGAGCAGTTCTTC
CDR3: CASSGLAGGWGEQFF
V: TRBV6-2/TRBV6-3
D: TRBD2
J: TRBJ2-1
length: 15
size: -

DNA: TGTGCCTGGAGTGTCCGGACAGATACGCAGTATTTT
CDR3: CAWSVRTDTQYF
V: TRBV30
D: -
J: TRBJ2-3
length: 12
size: -

DNA: TGTGCCTGGAGTGGACAGGGAGCGGGTGGCTACACCTTC
CDR3: CAWSGQGAGGYTF
V: TRBV30
D: TRBD1
J: TRBJ1-2
length: 13
size: -

DNA: TGCGCCAGCAGCCAAGATACAGACAGAGCCTACGAGCAGTACTTC
CDR3: CASSQDTDRAYEQYF
V: TRBV4-1
D: -
J: TRBJ2-7
length: 15
size: -

DNA: TGCGCCAGCAGCTTGGGAGCCCAGGGGGCTGGCTATGGCTACACCTTC
CDR3: CASSLGAQGAGYGYTF
V: TRBV5-1
D: TRBD1
J: TRBJ1-2
length: 16
size: -

DNA: TGTGCCAGCTCACTACAGGGACCTTCCTACGAGCAGTACTTC
CDR3: CASSLQGPSYEQYF
V: TRBV18
D: -
J: TRBJ2-7
length: 14
size: once

DNA: TGTGCCAGCAGCTTAAGGAGAGGGCTGGACACCGGGGAGCTGTTTTTT
CDR3: CASSLRRGLDTGELFF
V: TRBV11-3
D: -
J: TRBJ2-2
length: 16
size: -

DNA: TGTGCCAGCTCACCAGTAGCAGAATACAATGAGCAGTTCTTC
CDR3: CASSPVAEYNEQFF
V: TRBV18
D: -
J: TRBJ2-1
length: 14
size: -

DNA: TGTGCCATCAGTACCCTCCACGGGACAGTCAACACTGAAGCTTTCTTT
CDR3: CAISTLHGTVNTEAFF
V: TRBV10-3
D: TRBD1
J: TRBJ1-1
length: 16
size: -

DNA: TGTGCCAGCAGCCTCCCGGGTAGCGGCAACACCGGGGAGCTGTTTTTT
CDR3: CASSLPGSGNTGELFF
V: TRBV5-6
D: -
J: TRBJ2-2
length: 16
size: -

DNA: TGTGCCAGCAGCCGCCTCGGGAGCAGCAATGAGCAGTTCTTC
CDR3: CASSRLGSSNEQFF
V: TRBV3-1/TRBV3-2
D: -
J: TRBJ2-1
length: 14
size: -

DNA: TGTGCCAGCAGCCCCGGTTTTGGGGCCGAGCAGTACTTC
CDR3: CASSPGFGAEQYF
V: TRBV12-3/TRBV12-4
D: -
J: TRBJ2-7
length: 13
size: -

DNA: TGTGCCAGCAGCATGCTCCCCCCCTCGACAGACACAGATACGCAGTATTTT
CDR3: CASSMLPPSTDTDTQYF
V: TRBV7-9
D: -
J: TRBJ2-3
length: 17
size: -

DNA: -
CDR3: CASSWGPGNQPQHF
V: TRBV5-6
D: -
J: TRBJ1-5
length: 14
size: -

DNA: TGTGCCATCAGTGAAGTCGGGAGGGGATCCTACAATGAGCAGTTCTTC
CDR3: CAISEVGRGSYNEQFF
V: TRBV10-3
D: TRBD2
J: TRBJ2-1
length: 16
size: -

DNA: TGCGCCAGCAGCCAAGATCCGGACACGACCGGGGAGCTGTTTTTT
CDR3: CASSQDPDTTGELFF
V: TRBV4-3
D: -
J: TRBJ2-2
length: 15
size: -

DNA: TGTGCCAGCAGCTTGGGACAGGGGGTGAATCAGCCCCAGCATTTT
CDR3: CASSLGQGVNQPQHF
V: TRBV5-8
D: TRBD1
J: TRBJ1-5
length: 15
size: -

DNA: TGTGCCAGCAGTGAGGGGAGGGAAGGCACAGATACGCAGTATTTT
CDR3: CASSEGREGTDTQYF
V: TRBV6-4
D: TRBD2
J: TRBJ2-3
length: 15
size: few

DNA: TGTGCCAGCAGCCCGCCGGGGATAAGTGGCACCGGGGAGCTGTTTTTT
CDR3: CASSPPGISGTGELFF
V: TRBV7-8
D: -
J: TRBJ2-2
length: 16
size: -

DNA: TGTGCCAGCAGCTTGGTGTGGCTTGACATTCAGTACTTC
CDR3: CASSLVWLDIQYF
V: TRBV5-5
D: -
J: TRBJ2-4
length: 13
size: -

DNA: TGCGCCAGTAGACTAGCGGGCGATACCTACGAGCAGTACTTC
CDR3: CASRLAGDTYEQYF
V: TRBV5-1
D: TRBD2
J: TRBJ2-7
length: 14
size: -

DNA: TGTGCCAGCAGACGACAGGGAACTGGCGAGCAGTACTTC
CDR3: CASRRQGTGEQYF
V: TRBV12-3/TRBV12-4
D: TRBD1
J: TRBJ2-7
length: 13
size: -

DNA: TGTGCCAGCAGCGCCGACACACAGGGATTTTTCTATGGCTACACCTTC
CDR3: CASSADTQGFFYGYTF
V: TRBV7-2
D: -
J: TRBJ1-2
length: 16
size: once

DNA: TGTGCCAGCAGCGTAGTAACAGGGATAGTTGGCGGGGAGCTGTTTTTT
CDR3: CASSVVTGIVGGELFF
V: TRBV9
D: -
J: TRBJ2-2
length: 16
size: -

DNA: TGTGCCTGGAGTGTACGGGAAGATACTGAAGCTTTCTTT
CDR3: CAWSVREDTEAFF
V: TRBV30
D: -
J: TRBJ1-1
length: 13
size: -

DNA: TGTGCCAGCAGCCCGGGGGGAGAAGTGACGCAGTATTTT
CDR3: CASSPGGEVTQYF
V: TRBV7-9
D: TRBD2
J: TRBJ2-3
length: 13
size: -

DNA: TGTGCCAGCAGCCAAGGAGGAAGTACTGAAGCTTTCTTT
CDR3: CASSQGGSTEAFF
V: TRBV3-1/TRBV3-2
D: -
J: TRBJ1-1
length: 13
size: -

DNA: TGTGCCAGCAGCTTAGACGGGGCCTACAATGAGCAGTTCTTC
CDR3: CASSLDGAYNEQFF
V: TRBV7-2
D: -
J: TRBJ2-1
length: 14
size: -

DNA: TGTGCCAGCAGTATGTCTGTATTCGGCGGTAGCTCCTACAATGAGCAGTTCTTC
CDR3: CASSMSVFGGSSYNEQFF
V: TRBV2
D: -
J: TRBJ2-1
length: 18
size: -

DNA: TGCGCCAGCAGCTCGGATAACGGACAGGGGAGTGAAGATAGCAATCAGCCCCAGCATTTT
CDR3: CASSSDNGQGSEDSNQPQHF
V: TRBV5-1
D: TRBD1
J: TRBJ1-5
length: 20
size: -

DNA: TGTGCCAGCAGTCAAACCCGGGGGAGGAGTGCTTTCTTT
CDR3: CASSQTRGRSAFF
V: TRBV3-1/TRBV3-2
D: -
J: TRBJ1-1
length: 13
size: -

DNA: TGTGCCAGCAGCTCCGCCGGGTCCTACGAGCAGTACTTC
CDR3: CASSSAGSYEQYF
V: TRBV7-9
D: -
J: TRBJ2-7
length: 13
size: -

DNA: TGTGCCAGCAGCCCCCGACTAGCGGGAGCTTCGCTGGACACCGGGGAGCTGTTTTTT
CDR3: CASSPRLAGASLDTGELFF
V: TRBV3-1/TRBV3-2
D: TRBD2
J: TRBJ2-2
length: 19
size: -

DNA: TGTGCCAGCAGCCTGACAGGGACTTTAATACACGAGCAGTACTTC
CDR3: CASSLTGTLIHEQYF
V: TRBV7-2
D: -
J: TRBJ2-7
length: 15
size: once

DNA: TGTGCCAGCAGCTCCACTAGCGGGAGTACAGATACGCAGTATTTT
CDR3: CASSSTSGSTDTQYF
V: TRBV3-1/TRBV3-2
D: TRBD2
J: TRBJ2-3
length: 15
size: -

DNA: TGTGCCAGCTCACTACTCTCAGGGGCCTCGAAAACTGAAGCTTTCTTT
CDR3: CASSLLSGASKTEAFF
V: TRBV18
D: -
J: TRBJ1-1
length: 16
size: once

DNA: TGTGCCAGCAGTGGGGGACAGGGCGTTCCTAACTATGGCTACACCTTC
CDR3: CASSGGQGVPNYGYTF
V: TRBV27
D: TRBD1
J: TRBJ1-2
length: 16
size: -

DNA: TGTGCCAGCAGCTTAGTGGGCAGGGGAAAAGAGACCCAGTACTTC
CDR3: CASSLVGRGKETQYF
V: TRBV11-3
D: -
J: TRBJ2-5
length: 15
size: -